The 27 T cell receptor beta chains listed next were all sequenced from one sample in a study of cytomegalovirus exposure and HLA in healthy donors. PCR employed 60 Vbeta and 13 Jbeta primers. Repertoires were generated with immunoSEQ multiplex PCR, while TCRdb's copy carries only in-frame clones and drops some. This sample has about 180,000 clones, with roughly 80% found just once. The sequencing input was PBMCs. These receptors were taken from a woman younger than 30 in good health and CMV-seropositive.

This clone was recorded once. The chain has TRBV19 and TRBJ2-2; 9 bases map to TRBD2. The CDR3 consists of 16 residues. J was trimmed by 2 bases and V by 7 bases; bases with no gene match: 8. CDR1 and CDR2 (germline): LNHDA, SQIVND (reference sequence). The CDR3 sequence is CASTSSGGSNTGELFF. CDR3 nucleotides: TGTGCCAGTACATCAAGCGGGGGGTCCAACACCGGGGAGCTGTTTTTT.

The chain has TRBV28 and TRBJ2-1; TRBD1 is a possible D gene (6 bases). The germline CDR1 and CDR2 sequences are MDHEN and SYDVKM. Trimming removed 6 bases from V and 7 bases from J, with 16 bases in between. The CDR3 covers 14 residues. For the CDR3, the DNA is TGTGCCAGCAGCCGCCCCGGACAGCCGAATGAGCAGTTCTTC. Translating it yields CASSRPGQPNEQFF.

This clone was recorded once. The chain carries TRBV15 and TRBJ2-7, with TRBD1 matching over 9 bases. This CDR3 comprises 16 residues. The germline gives CDR1 LNHNV, CDR2 YYDKDF (reference sequence). V lost 3 bases, J lost 4 bases, and 10 bases stayed unmatched. The CDR3 region is CATSSDRGGPQYEQYF. CDR3 in DNA: TGTGCCACCAGCAGCGACAGGGGGGGTCCCCAATACGAGCAGTACTTC.

The CDR3 region is CASSVQGGPYEQYF. Here the CDR3 DNA reads TGCGCCAGCAGCGTACAGGGCGGGCCCTACGAGCAGTACTTC. This chain uses TRBV5-1 with TRBJ2-7, with a tentative D call TRBD1 (6 bases). CDR1 is SGHRS, CDR2 YFSETQ, per germline. V was trimmed by 4 bases and J by 2 bases, leaving 13 bases between them. The CDR3 runs to 14 residues.

J is TRBJ1-1 and V is TRBV12-5, with a weak D call TRBD1 (5 bases). The CDR3 loop spans 12 amino acids. CDR1 is LGHNT, CDR2 FRNRAP, per germline. V shed 6 bases and J shed 8 bases, with 13 bases lying between them. CDR3 nucleotide sequence: TGTGCTAGTGGCCACGGGGGAGTAGAAGCTTTCTTT. Protein: CASGHGGVEAFF.

The CDR3 DNA sequence: TGTGCCAGCAGTCTAGCGGATCCTAGCACAGATACGCAGTATTTT. Translation: CASSLADPSTDTQYF. V usage is TRBV6-5 and J usage is TRBJ2-3, with 7 bases matching TRBD2. Germline-derived CDR1 and CDR2 are MNHEY and SVGAGI. The length of the CDR3 is 15 residues. Germline trimming cut 5 bases from V and 0 bases from J; bases unmatched to any gene: 5.

The chain uses TRBV6-4 and TRBJ1-1; tentative D call: TRBD1 (6 bases). Germline CDR1 MRHNA, CDR2 SNTAGT. The CDR3 loop spans 13 amino acids. Trimming shortened V by 5 bases and J by 1 base, and 8 bases separated the two germline ends. Here the CDR3 reads CASSKDRNTEAFF. The CDR3 DNA sequence: TGTGCCAGCAGTAAGGACAGGAACACTGAAGCTTTCTTT.

This chain connects TRBV5-1 to TRBJ1-6; D possibly corresponds to TRBD1 (6 bases). This CDR3 is 14 amino acids long. V was cut by 2 bases and J by 9 bases, with 12 bases left in between. Germline V gene sequence: CDR1 SGHRS, CDR2 YFSETQ. The DNA for the CDR3 is TGCGCCAGCAGCTTAAGGGACACCAGTTCACCCCTCCACTTT. The encoded protein is CASSLRDTSSPLHF.

The chain is built from TRBV4-1 and TRBJ1-5; no definite D call. Trimming took 0 bases from V and 7 from J, leaving 10 bases between them. The CDR3 consists of 14 residues. Germline values: CDR1 MGHRA, CDR2 YSYEKL. Written as DNA, the CDR3 is TGCGCCAGCAGCCAAGATGAGGGTCGCCAGCCCCAGCATTTT. Amino acids: CASSQDEGRQPQHF.

The chain recombines TRBV20-1 with TRBJ1-5; D unclear. Deletions cut 2 bases from V and 11 bases from J, with 10 bases between. The germline V gene has CDR1 DFQATT and CDR2 SNEGSKA (reference sequence). The CDR3 totals 11 residues. The CDR3 DNA follows: TGCAGTGCTAGATGGTTATCGGCCCAGCATTTT. Amino acids: CSARWLSAQHF.

The rearrangement uses TRBV7-9 and TRBJ1-2; no reliable D call. V was clipped by 3 bases and J by 3 bases, with 11 bases between them. The CDR3 contains 14 residues. Germline values: CDR1 SEHNR, CDR2 FQNEAQ (reference sequence). The CDR3 nucleotides are TGTGCCAGCAGCTTCCCGACTAGGGACTATGGCTACACCTTC. Translating gives CASSFPTRDYGYTF.

The V and J genes are TRBV5-1 and TRBJ2-7; a possible D gene is TRBD1 (6 bases). The CDR3 totals 16 residues. Between the trimmed V and J ends, which lost 0 bases and 2 bases, there was a span of 15 bases. Germline CDR1 is SGHRS and CDR2 is YFSETQ. In DNA form, the CDR3 reads TGCGCCAGCAGCTTGGCCGAAGCAGGGGTACCCTACGAGCAGTACTTC. It is translated as CASSLAEAGVPYEQYF.

The V gene is TRBV7-2, the J gene TRBJ2-5; 8 nucleotides line up with TRBD2. Per the germline V gene, CDR1 is SGHTA and CDR2 is FQGNSA. There are 17 residues in the CDR3. J lost 7 bases, V lost 5 bases, and 18 bases had no gene match. In nucleotides, the CDR3 is TGTGCCAGCAGCCCCGGGGGGGCGGGGGCCCCCTCCCCGACCCAGTACTTC. Protein product: CASSPGGAGAPSPTQYF.

V is TRBV18 and J is TRBJ2-2; 7 bases map to TRBD2. CDR1 is KGHSH, CDR2 LQKENI, per germline. Unmatched junction bases numbered 4, after V lost 1 base and J lost 5 bases. CDR3 length: 15 amino acids. CDR3 nucleotides: TGTGCCAGCTCACCACTCAGGGAGGGGACCGGGGAGCTGTTTTTT. Protein: CASSPLREGTGELFF.

The chain couples TRBV7-6 to TRBJ1-4, with D hard to call. Germline V lookup: CDR1 SGHVS, CDR2 FNYEAQ. The CDR3 totals 15 residues. The V and J ends lost 0 bases and 8 bases respectively, with 13 bases between them. CDR3 amino acids: CASSLADGVAEKLFF. CDR3 DNA sequence: TGTGCCAGCAGCTTAGCGGACGGGGTTGCGGAAAAACTGTTTTTT.

CDR3 coding DNA: TGTGCCAGCAGCGTTTACACATCCTCTAACTATGGCTACACCTTC. Amino acids: CASSVYTSSNYGYTF. The V and J genes are TRBV9 and TRBJ1-2; D not resolved. The CDR3 sequence is 15 residues long. Trimming stripped 2 bases from V and 0 bases from J, with 11 bases between. Germline V gene lookup returns CDR1 SGDLS and CDR2 YYNGEE.

The CDR3 sequence: CASSLRDITTEAFF. The CDR3 nucleotides are TGTGCCAGCAGCCTCCGGGACATTACCACTGAAGCTTTCTTT. The rearrangement joins TRBV7-8 to TRBJ1-1; possible D gene TRBD1, 6 bases. Germline V gene lookup returns CDR1 SGHVS and CDR2 FQNEAQ. CDR3 length: 14 amino acids. Deletions cut 5 bases from V and 4 bases from J, with 14 bases between.

This chain uses TRBV6-5 with TRBJ2-1; the D gene is possibly TRBD1 (5 bases). The CDR3 sequence is 16 residues long. Germline values: CDR1 MNHEY, CDR2 SVGAGI. V was shortened by 0 bases and J by 4 bases, with 13 bases between the two germline ends. The CDR3, as DNA: TGTGCCAGCAGTTACTCAGGGGTCTTGGGGTACAATGAGCAGTTCTTC. This encodes CASSYSGVLGYNEQFF.

With respect to this clone: One end of the junction varies from germline; a read error may be responsible. This rearrangement joins TRBV19 to TRBJ1-1, with a tentative D call TRBD1 (5 bases). CDR1 LNHDA and CDR2 SQIVND come from the germline V gene (reference sequence). CDR3 size: 13 residues. The CDR3 region is CASLGPPNTEAFF. In DNA form, the CDR3 reads TGCGCCTCTTTGGGGCCGCCGAACACTGAAGCTTTCTTT. Supplemented by reference TRBV19 and TRBJ1-1, the full variable domain reads DGGITQSPKYLFRKEGQNVTLSCEQNLNHDAMYWYRQDPGQGLRLIYYSQIVNDFQKGDIAEGYSVSREKKESFPLTVTSAQKNPTAFYLCASLGPPNTEAFFGQGTRLTVV.

The chain employs TRBV7-9 and TRBJ2-1; TRBD2 aligns across 7 bases. The CDR3 consists of 14 residues. CDR1 and CDR2 from the germline V gene are SEHNR and FQNEAQ (reference sequence). Trimming removed 5 bases from V and 6 bases from J; junction bases left unmatched: 7. The CDR3 bases are TGTGCCAGCAGCGGGACTAACAAGGGCAATGAGCAGTTCTTC. Its translation is CASSGTNKGNEQFF. Together with reference TRBV7-9 and TRBJ2-1, the CDR3 gives the full variable domain: DTGVSQNPRHKITKRGQNVTFRCDPISEHNRLYWYRQTLGQGPEFLTYFQNEAQLEKSRLLSDRFSAERPKGSFSTLEIQRTEQGDSAMYLCASSGTNKGNEQFFGPGTRLTVL.

Details on this clone: At one boundary the junction diverges from the germline segment, which might be a read error. The chain links TRBV7-8 to TRBJ2-7, with a possible D match to TRBD1 (6 bases). This CDR3 region has 13 residues. From germline, CDR1 is SGHVS and CDR2 FQNEAQ. The CDR3 DNA sequence: TGTGCCAGCAGCCCCCGAGGACAGTACGGGCAGTACTTC. Translating gives CASSPRGQYGQYF.

V gene TRBV9 combines with J gene TRBJ2-1; 7 positions agree with TRBD2. V was pared by 0 bases and J by 5 bases, with 5 bases of the junction left unmatched. The CDR3 consists of 15 residues. CDR1 is SGDLS and CDR2 is YYNGEE in the germline V gene. The CDR3 region is CASSVVSGENNEQFF. As DNA, the CDR3 is TGTGCCAGCAGCGTAGTGAGCGGGGAAAACAATGAGCAGTTCTTC.

This clone has just a few counts. The chain has TRBV6-1 and TRBJ1-3; D remains ambiguous. The CDR3 runs 16 residues. Germline V lookup: CDR1 MNHNS, CDR2 SASEGT. Trimming took off 4 bases at V and 4 bases at J, with 17 bases between the two ends. CDR3 region: CASSVNQVEPGNTIYF. As DNA, the CDR3 is TGTGCCAGCAGTGTCAACCAGGTTGAGCCAGGAAACACCATATATTTT.

The DNA for the CDR3 is TGTGCCAGCAGCGTAGCTACTACTAGTAACACCGGGGAGCTGTTTTTT. It translates to CASSVATTSNTGELFF. V gene TRBV9 combines with J gene TRBJ2-2; D might be TRBD2 (5 bases). The CDR3 length is 16 residues. Germline V gene sequence: CDR1 SGDLS, CDR2 YYNGEE. The V gene lost 0 bases and the J gene lost 2 bases, with 11 bases spanning the gap.

The chain carries TRBV6-1 and TRBJ1-3, with TRBD1 identical over 8 bases. Trimming at V came to 8 bases and at J to 4 bases, leaving 4 bases not matched to a gene. The CDR3 runs to 13 residues. CDR1 is MNHNS and CDR2 is SASEGT in the germline V gene. In DNA form, the CDR3 reads TGTGCCAGCTCCAGGGGGCTAGGAAACACCATATATTTT. Protein product: CASSRGLGNTIYF.

The V call is TRBV18, the J call TRBJ2-3; 7 bases are shared with TRBD2. The CDR3 totals 16 residues. Germline assignment: CDR1 KGHSH and CDR2 LQKENI. Trimming at V came to 3 bases and at J to 4 bases, leaving 10 bases not matched to a gene. CDR3 DNA: TGTGCCAGCTCACCTGGTCCAGCGGGGTCCGCAGATACGCAGTATTTT. This codes for CASSPGPAGSADTQYF.

This sequence joins TRBV7-8 and TRBJ1-2; 7 positions match TRBD1. Germline CDR1 SGHVS, CDR2 FQNEAQ. The CDR3 covers 13 residues. Losses at the gene ends were 9 bases for V and 3 bases for J; bases not matched to a gene: 7. The CDR3 nucleotides read TGTGCCAGTACGAGGGACAGAGACTATGGCTACACCTTC. It codes for CASTRDRDYGYTF.